Below, one T cell receptor (beta chain) is given with its context. Its specificity is unknown. A much bigger clone sits one base away, suggesting this may be a read error. Using a J-beta primer mix together with a sample-barcoded 5' primer, a second PCR was run for 7 to 11 cycles. TCRdb re-called the 5' RACE reads with MiXCR, one entry per CDR3 protein. Counted here are around 690,000 distinct CDR3 sequences, under 70% occurring once; the ten biggest clones make up around 37%. These data belong to a study of blood T cells in healthy people across ages. Study observations and caveats: Age advanced and TCR beta diversity per million T cells fell, roughly linearly.

V trimming: 0 bases; J trimming: 11 bases; junction bases outside the gene matches: 20. This CDR3 contains 18 residues. Looked up from germline, CDR1 is LGHNA and CDR2 is YNFKEQ. This TCR was sampled from a man aged 55 to 69 in good health. V usage is TRBV4-2 and J usage is TRBJ2-5; 8 bases align to TRBD2. The sample taken for sequencing was blood. CDR3 protein: CASSQDRGRGAVYNEQYF. The CDR3 region has the DNA TGTGCCAGCAGCCAAGATCGAGGGCGGGGGGCCGTATACAATGAGCAGTACTTC.